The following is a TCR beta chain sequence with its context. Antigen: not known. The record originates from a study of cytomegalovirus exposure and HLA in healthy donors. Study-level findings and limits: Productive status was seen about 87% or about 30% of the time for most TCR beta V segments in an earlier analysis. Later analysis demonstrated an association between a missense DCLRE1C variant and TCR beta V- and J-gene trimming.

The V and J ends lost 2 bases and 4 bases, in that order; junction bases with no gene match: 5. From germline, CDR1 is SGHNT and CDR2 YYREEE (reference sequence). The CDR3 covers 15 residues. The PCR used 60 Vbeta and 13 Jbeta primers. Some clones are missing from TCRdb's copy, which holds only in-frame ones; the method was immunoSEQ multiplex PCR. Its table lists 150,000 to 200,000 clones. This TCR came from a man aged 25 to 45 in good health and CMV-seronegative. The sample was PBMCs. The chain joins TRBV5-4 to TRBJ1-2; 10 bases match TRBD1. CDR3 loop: CASSFGQGVTYGYTF. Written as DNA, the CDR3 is TGTGCCAGCAGCTTTGGACAGGGGGTTACCTATGGCTACACCTTC.